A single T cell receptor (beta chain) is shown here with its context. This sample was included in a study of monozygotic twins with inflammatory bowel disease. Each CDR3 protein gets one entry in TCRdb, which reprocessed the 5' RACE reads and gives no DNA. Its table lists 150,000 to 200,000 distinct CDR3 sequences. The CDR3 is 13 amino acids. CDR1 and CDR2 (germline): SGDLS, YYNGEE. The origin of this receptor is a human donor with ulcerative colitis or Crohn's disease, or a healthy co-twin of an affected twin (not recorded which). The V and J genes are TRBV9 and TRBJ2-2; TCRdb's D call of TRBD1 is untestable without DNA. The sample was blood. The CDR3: CASRGQHTGELFF.